This TCR beta chain was identified in a study of cytomegalovirus exposure and HLA in healthy donors. The CDR3 is made up of 13 amino acids. V lost 4 bases and J 0 bases, leaving 6 bases between the germline ends. Per the germline V gene, CDR1 is MNHNS and CDR2 is SASEGT. The table lists this clone with a few counts. Sequencing used immunoSEQ multiplex PCR; TCRdb keeps in-frame clones, though not all of them. This sample yields 150,000 to 200,000 clones, of which approximately 89% are seen a single time; 4% to 5% belongs to the top ten. The sequenced material came from PBMCs. The TCR was taken from a man younger than 30 in good health and CMV-seropositive. The chain is built from TRBV6-1 and TRBJ1-1; the D is unclear. The CDR3 sequence: CASSGNLNTEAFF. The CDR3 bases are TGTGCCAGCAGTGGTAATCTGAACACTGAAGCTTTCTTT.